This T cell receptor (beta chain) was recovered during a study of blood T cell repertoires in COVID-19. The wider study: From the United States, Italy and Spain came samples of acute and convalescent COVID-19.

Assay: immunoSEQ multiplex PCR; the TCRdb copy retains only in-frame clones and omits some. The table records nearly 400,000 clones, about nine tenths of them present only once. Donors in Cohort 3 who had recovered were those with two negative PCRs, healthcare professional clearance, or resolution of their symptoms. This CDR3 region has 12 residues. Germline loops: CDR1 SNHLY, CDR2 FYNNEI. The ends were cut back, 3 bases at V and 4 bases at J, with 7 bases in the middle. Sequencing used PBMCs or T cells enriched from blood (not recorded which). This TCR was sampled from a woman in her twenties or thirties who had recovered from COVID-19. This rearrangement joins TRBV2 to TRBJ2-7, with D maybe TRBD2 (5 bases). CDR3 in amino acids: CASSEEAYEQYF. DNA for the CDR3: TGTGCCAGCAGTGAGGAGGCGTACGAGCAGTACTTC.